The 22 T cell receptor beta chains presented below share a single source sample, sequenced in a study of blood T cell repertoires in COVID-19. This table comes from immunoSEQ multiplex PCR, and its TCRdb copy is limited to in-frame clones, with some not included. The table records some 200,000 clones, 88% of them present only once. The sequenced sample consisted of PBMCs or T cells enriched from blood (not recorded which). The receptor source for this set is a woman aged 25-40 years who had recovered from COVID-19.

The rearrangement joins TRBV7-9 to TRBJ2-6; TRBD1 matches at 7 bases. Germline CDR1 and CDR2: SEHNR and FQNEAQ (reference sequence). With V trimmed by 5 bases and J by 0 bases, 10 bases remained unmatched. The CDR3 has 18 amino acids. The CDR3 DNA follows: TGTGCCAGCAGCATCCACAGGGGAGATAGCTCTGGGGCCAACGTCCTGACTTTC. Translating it yields CASSIHRGDSSGANVLTF. Full variable domain (remainder filled in from reference TRBV7-9 and TRBJ2-6): DTGVSQNPRHKITKRGQNVTFRCDPISEHNRLYWYRQTLGQGPEFLTYFQNEAQLEKSRLLSDRFSAERPKGSFSTLEIQRTEQGDSAMYLCASSIHRGDSSGANVLTFGAGSRLTVL.

Turning to this clone: At the DNA level, this CDR3 is encoded by other sequences in the same sample as well. The chain carries TRBV9 and TRBJ1-1, with 8 bases that match TRBD1. The CDR3 sequence is 15 residues long. J was trimmed by 1 base and V by 0 bases; bases with no gene match: 2. Germline values: CDR1 SGDLS, CDR2 YYNGEE. CDR3 bases: TGTGCCAGCAGCGTAGTTGGACAGGGGAACACTGAAGCTTTCTTT. Translated: CASSVVGQGNTEAFF.

The chain recombines TRBV2 with TRBJ1-2, with TRBD1 as a possible D gene (5 bases). The germline CDR1 and CDR2 sequences are SNHLY and FYNNEI. CDR3 length: 11 residues. V lost 11 bases to trimming and J lost 6 bases, with 13 bases between them. CDR3 coding DNA: TGTGCCGGTTGGGGCCAGGATGGCTACACCTTC. Its protein product is CAGWGQDGYTF.

The genes are TRBV6-5 and TRBJ1-2; D remains ambiguous. CDR3 length: 12 residues. Trimming removed 6 bases from V and 4 bases from J, with 9 bases in between. The germline CDR1 and CDR2 sequences are MNHEY and SVGAGI. CDR3 DNA: TGTGCCAGCAGGGAGGTCCCCTATGGCTACACCTTC. The encoded protein is CASREVPYGYTF.

The rearrangement links TRBV25-1 to TRBJ2-7; D is undetermined. Between the trimmed V and J ends, which lost 6 bases and 3 bases, there was a span of 6 bases. CDR3 length equals 11 residues. Germline V gives CDR1 MGHDK, CDR2 SYGVNS. The CDR3 spells CASRANYEQYF. Here the CDR3 DNA reads TGTGCCAGCAGGGCCAACTACGAGCAGTACTTC.

The V and J genes are TRBV29-1 and TRBJ1-1; 12 bases match TRBD1. Trimming removed 8 bases from V and 5 bases from J; junction bases left unmatched: 9. Germline-derived CDR1 and CDR2 are SQVTM and ANQGSEA. This CDR3 is 14 amino acids long. The CDR3 DNA follows: TGCAGCTTCAGGGGGGACAGGGGGCGAACTGAAGCTTTCTTT. Translated: CSFRGDRGRTEAFF.

This chain links TRBV3-1 (or the pseudogene TRBV3-2) with TRBJ2-7; the D gene is possibly TRBD1 (6 bases). The germline V gene has CDR1 LGHDT and CDR2 YNNKEL (reference sequence). The CDR3 sequence is 14 residues long. With 1 base removed from V and 1 base from J, the gap between germline ends came to 8 bases. CDR3 DNA: TGTGCCAGCAGCCAAGTGAGGGGGTCCTACGAGCAGTACTTC. The encoded protein is CASSQVRGSYEQYF.

The chain links TRBV7-9 to TRBJ1-5; 9 positions agree with TRBD1. Trimming at V came to 5 bases and at J to 8 bases, leaving 7 bases not matched to a gene. The CDR3 extends over 14 amino acids. Germline V lookup: CDR1 SEHNR, CDR2 FQNEAQ (reference sequence). Here the CDR3 reads CASSPDRGGEPQHF. DNA of the CDR3: TGTGCCAGCAGCCCGGACAGGGGCGGTGAGCCCCAGCATTTT.

The V gene is TRBV3-1 (or the pseudogene TRBV3-2), the J gene TRBJ2-1, with unresolved D. CDR3 size: 12 residues. Germline V lookup: CDR1 LGHDT, CDR2 YNNKEL (reference sequence). Trimming removed 2 bases at V and 10 bases at J, with 9 bases between. CDR3 residues: CASSQIAAEQFF. DNA for the CDR3: TGTGCCAGCAGCCAAATCGCGGCGGAGCAGTTCTTC.

The V gene is TRBV13, the J gene TRBJ1-3, with a possible D match to TRBD1 (6 bases). The germline CDR1 and CDR2 sequences are PRHDT and FYEKMQ (reference sequence). CDR3 length: 16 residues. The V gene lost 1 base and the J gene lost 0 bases, with 10 bases spanning the gap. The chain's CDR3 is CASSLVGQLSGNTIYF. The DNA for the CDR3 is TGTGCCAGCAGCTTAGTGGGACAACTCTCTGGAAACACCATATATTTT.

This chain joins TRBV7-9 and TRBJ1-4; D is ambiguous. This CDR3 contains 19 residues. CDR1 SEHNR and CDR2 FQNEAQ come from the germline V gene (reference sequence). The V end lost 5 bases, the J end lost 0 bases, and 22 bases lay between the germline ends. The CDR3 nucleotides are TGTGCCAGCAGCCTCCCCGGACTCTCCCGGCTTGCAACTAATGAAAAACTGTTTTTT. The encoded protein is CASSLPGLSRLATNEKLFF. Based on the CDR3 plus reference TRBV7-9 and TRBJ1-4, the full variable domain is DTGVSQNPRHKITKRGQNVTFRCDPISEHNRLYWYRQTLGQGPEFLTYFQNEAQLEKSRLLSDRFSAERPKGSFSTLEIQRTEQGDSAMYLCASSLPGLSRLATNEKLFFGSGTQLSVL.

This chain uses TRBV19 with TRBJ1-4; 9 nucleotides align to TRBD1. The CDR3 sequence is 16 residues long. V shed 1 base and J 4 bases; nucleotides not matched to a gene: 4. CDR1 and CDR2 (germline): LNHDA, SQIVND (reference sequence). The CDR3 loop reads CASSIGEGQGNEKLFF. In nucleotides, the CDR3 is TGTGCCAGTAGTATAGGAGAGGGACAGGGTAATGAAAAACTGTTTTTT.

J is TRBJ2-1 and V is TRBV4-2; TRBD2 aligns across 11 bases. CDR1 and CDR2 from the germline V gene are LGHNA and YNFKEQ. V lost 6 bases to trimming and J lost 5 bases; unmatched junction nucleotides: 0. The CDR3 spans 13 residues. CDR3 protein: CASRLAGDNEQFF. In nucleotides, the CDR3 is TGTGCCAGCAGACTAGCGGGGGACAATGAGCAGTTCTTC.

This chain joins TRBV5-5 and TRBJ2-2, with D maybe TRBD2 (6 bases). The CDR3 has 15 amino acids. The V gene lost 4 bases and the J gene lost 6 bases, with 16 bases spanning the gap. Germline assignment: CDR1 SGHKS and CDR2 YYEKEE (reference sequence). The CDR3 loop reads CASSPGLWGAGELFF. Written as DNA, the CDR3 is TGTGCCAGCAGCCCTGGACTTTGGGGGGCCGGGGAGCTGTTTTTT.

This chain connects TRBV5-8 to TRBJ2-1; 8 positions match TRBD1. CDR1 SGHTS and CDR2 YDEGEE come from the germline V gene. Trimming removed 4 bases from V and 0 bases from J; junction bases left unmatched: 6. The CDR3 has 16 residues. The CDR3, as DNA: TGTGCCAGCAGCCACAGGACAGGGAGCTCCTACAATGAGCAGTTCTTC. Encoded protein: CASSHRTGSSYNEQFF.

This sequence joins TRBV5-1 and TRBJ2-3, with 12 bases that match TRBD2. Trimming at V came to 0 bases and at J to 5 bases, leaving 7 bases not matched to a gene. The CDR3 has 17 amino acids. Germline CDR1 SGHRS, CDR2 YFSETQ. The CDR3 spells CASSLASGGASGDTQYF. The CDR3 nucleotides are TGCGCCAGCAGCTTGGCTAGCGGGGGGGCCTCCGGAGATACGCAGTATTTT.

The chain is built from TRBV12-3 or TRBV12-4 and TRBJ1-2; possibly TRBD1 for D (6 bases). This CDR3 region has 12 residues. The V end was cut by 5 bases, the J end by 8 bases, with 12 bases between. CDR3 coding DNA: TGTGCCAGCAGTCTCCACAGGGACGGCTACACCTTC. Translation: CASSLHRDGYTF.

The rearrangement uses TRBV5-6 and TRBJ2-7; a weak D match, TRBD2 (6 bases). CDR1 SGHDT and CDR2 YYEEEE come from the germline V gene. This CDR3 is built from 15 residues. The V end lost 3 bases, the J end lost 4 bases, and 17 bases lay between the germline ends. The CDR3 nucleotides are TGTGCCAGCAGCTCGCTTGAGACGGGAGATTACGAGCAGTACTTC. This translates into CASSSLETGDYEQYF.

V and J are TRBV6-2 or TRBV6-3 and TRBJ1-6, with a possible D match to TRBD1 (6 bases). V lost 5 bases, J lost 9 bases, and 14 bases lay in between. CDR1 and CDR2 from the germline V gene are MNHEY and SVGEGT. The CDR3 runs to 14 residues. The chain's CDR3 is CASSPGEVSSPLHF. CDR3 DNA: TGTGCCAGCAGTCCAGGGGAAGTGAGTTCACCCCTCCACTTT.

This clone appeared a single time. V usage is TRBV25-1 and J usage is TRBJ2-1, with D hard to call. This CDR3 contains 12 residues. Trimming cost V 5 bases and J 10 bases, with 12 bases left between them. From germline, CDR1 is MGHDK and CDR2 SYGVNS. CDR3 loop: CASSFVQREQFF. CDR3 DNA sequence: TGTGCCAGCAGTTTTGTGCAGCGCGAGCAGTTCTTC.

V is TRBV6-5 and J is TRBJ1-2; 7 bases align to TRBD1. CDR1 MNHEY and CDR2 SVGAGI come from the germline V gene. This CDR3 comprises 16 residues. The J segment lost 0 bases and the V segment lost 0 bases, leaving 4 bases of the junction unmatched. CDR3 nucleotides: TGTGCCAGCAGTTACTCGACAGGGAGACCTAACTATGGCTACACCTTC. This gives the protein CASSYSTGRPNYGYTF.

This chain joins TRBV6-5 and TRBJ1-6, with D perhaps matching TRBD1 (6 bases). CDR3 length: 12 residues. Per germline, CDR1 MNHEY and CDR2 SVGAGI. Trimming removed 0 bases from V and 12 bases from J, with 6 bases in between. As DNA, the CDR3 is TGTGCCAGCAGTTACTCACAGGGACCCCTCCACTTT. Protein product: CASSYSQGPLHF.